This TCR beta chain is drawn from a study of regulatory T cells in long-lasting Graves disease. Study information: The study enrolled newly diagnosed Graves' patients on antithyroid drugs under 3 months.

Time point defined: newly diagnosed GD, antithyroid drugs for less than 3 months. TCR sequences were obtained from RNA taken from PBMCs. To make TCR beta libraries, researchers used iRepertoire HTBI primers and Arm-PCR of CDR3 regions. TCRdb independently ran MiXCR on the multiplex PCR reads; one entry per CDR3 protein. The data show roughly 350,000 distinct CDR3 sequences, 15% to 20% seen once. The study, taken as a whole, reports: Clonotypes that were public and shared totalled a few thousand in persistent patients versus around 970 in new patients.

CDR3 length equals 14 residues. Germline V CDR1 and CDR2: SGHTA, FQGNSA. This clonotype was counted between two and nine times. Its cognate antigen is unknown. These data are also associated with another study on T cells in Graves' hyperthyroidism and ophthalmopathy. That paper adds: A 13 V-J signature model discriminated ophthalmopathy versus stable hyperthyroidism.

Sequences were derived from peripheral blood mononuclear cells (PBMCs), sampled at new diagnosis, from a patient treated with antithyroid drugs. This TCR was sampled from a young woman with Graves disease. V is TRBV7-2 and J is TRBJ2-1, with a tentative D call TRBD1 (5 bases). The DNA end lines up better with TRBJ2-5; the J call may be wrong. Here the CDR3 reads CASSLAGRVETQYF. Here the CDR3 DNA reads TGTGCCAGCAGCTTAGCGGGCAGGGTGGAGACCCAGTACTTC.